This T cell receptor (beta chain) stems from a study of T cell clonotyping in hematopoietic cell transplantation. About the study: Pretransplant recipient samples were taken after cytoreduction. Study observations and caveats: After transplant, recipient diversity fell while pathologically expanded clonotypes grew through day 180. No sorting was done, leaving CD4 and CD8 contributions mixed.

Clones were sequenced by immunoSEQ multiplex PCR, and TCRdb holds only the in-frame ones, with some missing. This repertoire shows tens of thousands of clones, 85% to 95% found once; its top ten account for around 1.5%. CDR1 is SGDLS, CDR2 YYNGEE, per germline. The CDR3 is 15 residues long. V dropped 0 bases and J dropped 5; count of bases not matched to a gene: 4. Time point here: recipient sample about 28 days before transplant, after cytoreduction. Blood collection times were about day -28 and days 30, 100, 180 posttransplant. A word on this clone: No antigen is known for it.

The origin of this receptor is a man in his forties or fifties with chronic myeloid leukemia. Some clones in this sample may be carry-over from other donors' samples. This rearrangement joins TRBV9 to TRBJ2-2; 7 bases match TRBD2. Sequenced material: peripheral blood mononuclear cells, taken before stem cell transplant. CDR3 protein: CASSVGAGGTGELFF. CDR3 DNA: TGTGCCAGCAGCGTAGGAGCCGGGGGGACCGGGGAGCTGTTTTTT. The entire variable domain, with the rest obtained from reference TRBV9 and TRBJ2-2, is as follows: DSGVTQTPKHLITATGQRVTLRCSPRSGDLSVYWYQQSLDQGLQFLIQYYNGEERAKGNILERFSAQQFPDLHSELNLSSLELGDSALYFCASSVGAGGTGELFFGEGSRLTVL.